This T cell receptor beta chain was sequenced in a study of T cells after yellow fever vaccination. For the study at large: Low-cell-number fractions underwent preparation using SMART-Seq v4 Ultra Low Input.

This clonotype was seen only a few times. MiXCR, applied by TCRdb to the 5' RACE reads, yields one record per CDR3 protein. The data show around 310,000 distinct CDR3 sequences, under 5% seen once. CDR1 is SGHRS, CDR2 YFSETQ, per germline. This CDR3 has 15 amino acids. Trimming removed 2 bases from V and 7 bases from J; junction bases left unmatched: 7. Here the sequenced sample was PBMCs, taken 5 days after the yellow fever booster vaccination. This TCR was sampled from a man aged 18 to 29 who received the YFV17D yellow fever vaccine. The J gene is TRBJ2-3, the V gene TRBV5-1, with TRBD1 matching 10 bases. The CDR3 region has the DNA TGCGCCAGCAGCTTCCGGACAGGGGGGACCCATACGCAGTATTTT. It is translated as CASSFRTGGTHTQYF.